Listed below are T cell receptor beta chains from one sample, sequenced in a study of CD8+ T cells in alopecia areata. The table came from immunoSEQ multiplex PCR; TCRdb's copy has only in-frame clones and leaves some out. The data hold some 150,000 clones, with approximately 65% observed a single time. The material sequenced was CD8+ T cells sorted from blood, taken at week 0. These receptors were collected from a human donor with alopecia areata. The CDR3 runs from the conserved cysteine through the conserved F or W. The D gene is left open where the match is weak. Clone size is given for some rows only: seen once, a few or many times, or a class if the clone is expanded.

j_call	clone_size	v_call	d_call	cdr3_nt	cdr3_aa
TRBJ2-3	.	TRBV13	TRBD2	TGTGCCAGCCGGAGCGGGAGTAAGGGCACAGATACGCAGTATTTT	CASRSGSKGTDTQYF
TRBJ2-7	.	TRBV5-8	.	TGTGCCACCACGGCTTCAACCGAGCAGTACTTC	CATTASTEQYF
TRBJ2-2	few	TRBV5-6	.	TGTGCCAGCAGCTTAGGCAGCGGGGAGCTGTTTTTT	CASSLGSGELFF
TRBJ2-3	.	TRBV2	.	TGTGCCAGTAGGTGGACAGTCAGCACAGATACGCAGTATTTT	CASRWTVSTDTQYF
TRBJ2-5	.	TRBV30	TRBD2	TGTGCCTTGGGACTAGCGTTTTATAAAGAGACCCAGTACTTC	CALGLAFYKETQYF
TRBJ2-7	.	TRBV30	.	TGTGCCGGGGCTAAGGGGTCCACATACGAGCAGTACTTC	CAGAKGSTYEQYF
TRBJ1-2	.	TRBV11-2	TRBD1	TGTGCCAGCAGCTTAGTAGCGGGACAGGTCTATGGCTACACCTTC	CASSLVAGQVYGYTF
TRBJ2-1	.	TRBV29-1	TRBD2	TGCAGCGTTGCTCGGACTAGTACGAATGAGCAGTTCTTC	CSVARTSTNEQFF
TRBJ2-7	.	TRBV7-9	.	TGTGCCAGCAGCTTGTTACAGTCAAACTACGAGCAGTACTTC	CASSLLQSNYEQYF
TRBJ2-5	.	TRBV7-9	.	TGTGCCAGCAGTTCCTCAAGTGGGACCCAGTACTTC	CASSSSSGTQYF
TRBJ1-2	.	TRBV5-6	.	TGTGCCAGCAGCTTGGTCGGTCTCTATGGCTACACCTTC	CASSLVGLYGYTF
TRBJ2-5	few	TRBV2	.	TGTGCCAGCAGTGGTTCAGGGGTCCTGGAGACCCAGTACTTC	CASSGSGVLETQYF
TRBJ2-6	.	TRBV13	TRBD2	TGTGCCAGCAGCTTAAGGATAGCGGGGTTGTCTGGGGCCAACGTCCTGACTTTC	CASSLRIAGLSGANVLTF
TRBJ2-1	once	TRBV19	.	TGTGCCAGTCGGAGTACCAAAGACCTTGCCAATGAGCAGTTCTTC	CASRSTKDLANEQFF
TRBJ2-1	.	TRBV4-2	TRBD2	TGTGCCAGCAGCCCGGTCGCACTAGCGGGGGATGAGCAGTTCTTC	CASSPVALAGDEQFF
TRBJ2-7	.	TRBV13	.	TGTGCCAGCAGCCCCCTTGACAGGAGCTCCTACGAGCAGTACTTC	CASSPLDRSSYEQYF
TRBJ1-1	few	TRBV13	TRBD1	TGTGCCAGCAGCCCCCCCGACAGGGCCGATTCTGAAGCTTTCTTT	CASSPPDRADSEAFF
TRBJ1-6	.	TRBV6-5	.	TGTGCCAGCAGTTACTCGGGGACAAATAATTCACCCCTCCACTTT	CASSYSGTNNSPLHF
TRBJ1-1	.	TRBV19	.	TGTGCCAGTAGTCTCCTCGGGGGGGGCAGAGCTGAAGCTTTCTTT	CASSLLGGGRAEAFF
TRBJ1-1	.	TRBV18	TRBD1	TGTGCCAGCTCACCGACAGGGGTCACTGAAGCTTTCTTT	CASSPTGVTEAFF
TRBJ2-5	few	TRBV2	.	TGTGCCAGCAGTGACAGGGTAGCGGCCCAAGAGACCCAGTACTTC	CASSDRVAAQETQYF
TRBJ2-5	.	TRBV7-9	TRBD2	TGTGCCAGCAGCGGACGGACTAGCGGGGTTCGGGAGACCCAGTACTTC	CASSGRTSGVRETQYF
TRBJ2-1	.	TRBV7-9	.	TGTGCCAGCAGCTTAGGGGCTCAGGGGACGGGCTCCTACAATGAGCAGTTCTTC	CASSLGAQGTGSYNEQFF
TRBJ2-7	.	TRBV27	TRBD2	TGTGCCAGCAGTGCTGACCTAGCGGGGGCCTCCGAGCAGTACTTC	CASSADLAGASEQYF
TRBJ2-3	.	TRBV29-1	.	TGCAGCGTTGGGAGTGGGGGGACGACAGATACGCAGTATTTT	CSVGSGGTTDTQYF
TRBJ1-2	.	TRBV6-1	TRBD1	TGTGCCAGCAACGACAGGGGGCTTCACTATGGCTACACCTTC	CASNDRGLHYGYTF
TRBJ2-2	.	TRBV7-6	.	TGTGCCAGCAGGAACACCGGGGAGCTGTTTTTT	CASRNTGELFF
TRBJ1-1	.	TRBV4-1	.	TGCGCCAGCAGCACTCAGGGAAACACTGAAGCTTTCTTT	CASSTQGNTEAFF
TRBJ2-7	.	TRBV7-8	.	TGTGCCAGCAGCTCTACACTAACAAGCTACGAGCAGTACTTC	CASSSTLTSYEQYF
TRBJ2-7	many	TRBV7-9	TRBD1	TGTGCCAGCAGCTCAACCCCGGGACAGGATCACTACGAGCAGTACTTC	CASSSTPGQDHYEQYF
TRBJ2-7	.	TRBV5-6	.	TGTGCCAGCAGCTACAAACCGGGGAGCTACGAGCAGTACTTC	CASSYKPGSYEQYF
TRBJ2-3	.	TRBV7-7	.	TGTGCCAGCAGCTCGAAGTACACAGATACGCAGTATTTT	CASSSKYTDTQYF
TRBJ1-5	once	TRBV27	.	TGTGCCAGCAGTTTGGGGGTGAATCAGCCCCAGCATTTT	CASSLGVNQPQHF
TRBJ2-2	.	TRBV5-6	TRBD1	TGTGCCAGTAGACAGGGGGGCACCGGGGAGCTGTTTTTT	CASRQGGTGELFF
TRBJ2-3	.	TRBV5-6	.	TGTGCCAGCAGCTTTGGCAGCACAGATACGCAGTATTTT	CASSFGSTDTQYF
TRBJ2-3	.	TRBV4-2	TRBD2	TGTGCCAGCAGCCTACGGGGGGTCTCTGGGGTGGAAGATACGCAGTATTTT	CASSLRGVSGVEDTQYF
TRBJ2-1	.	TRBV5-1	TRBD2	TGCGCCAGCACATCGGACCCGGGGGGCAATGAGCAGTTCTTC	CASTSDPGGNEQFF
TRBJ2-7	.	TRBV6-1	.	TGTGCCAGCAGTGGATGGTACGAGCAGTACTTC	CASSGWYEQYF
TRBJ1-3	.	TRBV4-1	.	TGCGCCAGCAGCCAAGTATCCGGAAACACCATATATTTT	CASSQVSGNTIYF
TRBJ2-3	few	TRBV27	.	TGTGCCAGCAGTTTTAGCGGCACAGATACGCAGTATTTT	CASSFSGTDTQYF
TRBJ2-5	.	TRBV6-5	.	TGTGCCAGCAGTTACGCGACGGGGGCCAGGGAGACCCAGTACTTC	CASSYATGARETQYF
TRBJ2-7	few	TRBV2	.	TGTGCCAGCAGAGCGGGACAGGCCGCCGACGAGCAGTACTTC	CASRAGQAADEQYF
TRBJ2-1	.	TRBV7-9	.	TGTGCCAGCAGCTTAGCCGGGGGACCCTACAATGAGCAGTTCTTC	CASSLAGGPYNEQFF
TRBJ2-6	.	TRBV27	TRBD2	TGTGCCAGCAGGCTAGCGGGGGGGAGCTCTGGGGCCAACGTCCTGACTTTC	CASRLAGGSSGANVLTF
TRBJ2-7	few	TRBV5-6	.	TGTGCCAGCAGCTTGGACGTCAGCTCCTACGAGCAGTACTTC	CASSLDVSSYEQYF
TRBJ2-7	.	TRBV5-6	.	TGTGCCAGCAGCCCGACGGGGGAATACGAGCAGTACTTC	CASSPTGEYEQYF
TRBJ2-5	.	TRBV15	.	TGTGCCACCTCGGCAGAAAACCAAGAGACCCAGTACTTC	CATSAENQETQYF
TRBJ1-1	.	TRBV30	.	TGTGCCTGGAGTAGAGCAAACACTGAAGCTTTCTTT	CAWSRANTEAFF
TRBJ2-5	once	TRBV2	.	TGTGCCAACCAGCAAGGACCGGGACAAGAGACCCAGTACTTC	CANQQGPGQETQYF
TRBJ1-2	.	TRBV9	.	TGTGCCAGCAGCGTCAAAAGCTATGGCTACACCTTC	CASSVKSYGYTF
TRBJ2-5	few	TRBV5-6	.	TGTGCCAGCAGCGTGCGTTCGGGGCTAGAGACCCAGTACTTC	CASSVRSGLETQYF
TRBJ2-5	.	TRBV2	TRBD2	TGTGCCAGAAAACCCGCTAGCGGGGGGGCGTCCCGAGAGACCCAGTACTTC	CARKPASGGASRETQYF
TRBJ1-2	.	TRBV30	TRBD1	TGTGCCTGGAGTGCCGGGACAGCAGCCCTGTTAGATGGCTACACCTTC	CAWSAGTAALLDGYTF
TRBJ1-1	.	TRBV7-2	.	TGTGCCAGCAGCTTCGACCTTATGAACACTGAAGCTTTCTTT	CASSFDLMNTEAFF
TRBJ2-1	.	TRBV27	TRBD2	TGTGCCAGCAGTTTACGCCCAGCGGGGTATGAGCAGTTCTTC	CASSLRPAGYEQFF
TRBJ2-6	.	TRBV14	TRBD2	TGTGCCAGCAGCCAAGATGGGGGGGCTGGGGCCAACGTCCTGACTTTC	CASSQDGGAGANVLTF
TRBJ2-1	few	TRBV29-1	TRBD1	TGCAGCGTTGGGGACAGGGTTTACAATGAGCAGTTCTTC	CSVGDRVYNEQFF